This T cell receptor (beta chain) was recorded in a study of graft-versus-host responses after intestinal transplantation. About the research overall: Recipients were given multivisceral, liver-intestinal, or isolated intestinal transplants. Tacrolimus and steroids were given for two to three years to all recipients after anti-thymocyte globulin induction. General study points: When patients had graft-donor T cell macrochimerism, their allografts held high graft-versus-host to host-versus-graft clonal ratios. Early after transplant, HvG clones declined as circulating GvH clones peaked.

Generated by immunoSEQ multiplex PCR, the TCRdb table keeps only in-frame clones and is missing some. Among approximately 12,000 clones listed, approximately 93% were seen once. J lost 0 bases, V lost 2 bases, and 2 bases had no gene match. The CDR3 length is 16 residues. A remark on this clone: What it recognizes is unknown.

This clonotype was sampled from a human patient who received an intestinal transplant, so some T cells may come from the graft donor. Material: PBMCs, obtained 109 to 110 days after intestinal transplant. J is TRBJ2-3 and V is TRBV5-3; 11 nucleotides line up with TRBD2. TRBV5-3 carries the ORF label, with uncertain function. The CDR3, as DNA: TGTGCCAGAAGCTTACCTAGCGGGAGGAGCACAGATACGCAGTATTTT. This translates into CARSLPSGRSTDTQYF.